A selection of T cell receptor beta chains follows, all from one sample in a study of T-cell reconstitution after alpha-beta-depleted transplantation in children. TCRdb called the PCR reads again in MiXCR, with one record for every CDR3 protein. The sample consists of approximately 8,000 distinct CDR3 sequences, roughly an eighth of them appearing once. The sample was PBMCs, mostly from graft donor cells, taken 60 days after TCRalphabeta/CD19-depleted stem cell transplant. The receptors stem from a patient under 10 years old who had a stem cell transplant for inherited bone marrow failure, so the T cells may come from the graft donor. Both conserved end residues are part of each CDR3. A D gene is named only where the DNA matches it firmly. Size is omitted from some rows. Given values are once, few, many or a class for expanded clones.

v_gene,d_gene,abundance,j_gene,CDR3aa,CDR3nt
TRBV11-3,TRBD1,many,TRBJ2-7,CASSIDRDYEQYF,TGTGCCAGCAGCATTGACAGGGACTACGAGCAGTACTTC
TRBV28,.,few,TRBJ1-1,CASSDTNTEAFF,TGTGCCAGCAGTGACACAAACACTGAAGCTTTCTTT
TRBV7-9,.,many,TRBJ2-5,CASSFFWGETQYF,TGTGCCAGCAGCTTTTTTTGGGGAGAGACCCAGTACTTC
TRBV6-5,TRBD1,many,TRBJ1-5,CASSFWRTGLSNQPQHF,TGTGCCAGCAGTTTCTGGAGGACAGGTCTTAGCAATCAGCCCCAGCATTTT
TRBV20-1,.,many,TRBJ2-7,CSARGRSQGQYF,TGCAGTGCTAGAGGGCGGAGCCAGGGGCAGTACTTC
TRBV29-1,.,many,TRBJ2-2,CSVEEAGPMLVLAGELFF,TGCAGCGTTGAAGAGGCGGGACCGATGTTGGTTCTCGCCGGGGAGCTGTTTTTT
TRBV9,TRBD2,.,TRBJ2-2,CASSVGRAGTGELFF,TGTGCCAGCAGCGTGGGGAGGGCAGGCACCGGGGAGCTGTTTTTT
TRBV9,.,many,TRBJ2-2,CASSVFWGGQGAGELFF,TGTGCCAGCAGCGTATTCTGGGGGGGGCAGGGGGCCGGGGAGCTGTTTTTT
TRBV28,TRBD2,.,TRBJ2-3,CASSLPLSGADTQYF,TGTGCCAGCAGCCTCCCCCTCAGCGGGGCAGATACCCAGTATTTT
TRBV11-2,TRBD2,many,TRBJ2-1,CASRSISGRVSEQFF,TGTGCCAGCAGGTCTATTAGCGGGAGGGTCAGTGAGCAGTTCTTC
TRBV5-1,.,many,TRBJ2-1,CASSLVAGYSYNEQFF,TGCGCCAGCAGCTTGGTGGCGGGATACTCCTACAATGAGCAGTTCTTC
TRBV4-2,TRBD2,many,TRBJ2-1,CASSSKSGRALNEQFF,TGTGCCAGCAGCTCAAAAAGCGGGAGGGCCCTCAATGAGCAGTTCTTC
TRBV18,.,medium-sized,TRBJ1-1,CASSPRIGGGSFEAFF,TGTGCCAGCTCACCTCGTATAGGGGGGGGATCCTTTGAAGCTTTCTTT
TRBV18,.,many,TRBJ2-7,CASSSRTNYEQYF,TGTGCCAGCTCGTCTCGGACTAACTACGAGCAGTACTTC
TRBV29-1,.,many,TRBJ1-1,CSVVRAGTEAFF,TGCAGCGTTGTAAGGGCCGGAACTGAAGCTTTCTTT
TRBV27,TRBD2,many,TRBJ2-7,CASSTTGTRTSGRSYEQYF,TGTGCCAGCAGTACCACCGGGACAAGAACTAGCGGGCGCTCCTACGAGCAGTACTTC
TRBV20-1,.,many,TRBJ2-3,CSATTLDTQYF,TGCAGTGCCACAACCTTGGATACGCAGTATTTT
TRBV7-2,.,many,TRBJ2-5,CASSLEWREDTQYF,TGTGCCAGCAGCTTAGAGTGGAGGGAAGACACCCAGTACTTC
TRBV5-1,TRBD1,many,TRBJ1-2,CASSDPGQGSHGYTF,TGCGCCAGCAGCGACCCGGGACAGGGGAGTCATGGCTACACCTTC
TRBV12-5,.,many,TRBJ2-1,CASGLVGTEDGGWQNEQFF,TGTGCTAGTGGTTTGGTAGGGACCGAGGATGGGGGCTGGCAGAATGAGCAGTTCTTC
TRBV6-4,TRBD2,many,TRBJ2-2,CASRPPGLAGGRMNTGELFF,TGTGCCAGCAGACCTCCCGGACTAGCGGGAGGGCGGATGAACACCGGGGAGCTGTTTTTT
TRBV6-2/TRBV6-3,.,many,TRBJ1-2,CASSLGRGGYGYTF,TGTGCCAGCAGTCTCGGACGGGGAGGCTATGGCTACACCTTC
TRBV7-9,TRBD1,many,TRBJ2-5,CASSLTGGKETQYF,TGTGCCAGCAGCCTGACAGGGGGCAAAGAGACCCAGTACTTC
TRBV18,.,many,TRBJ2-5,CASSPGRRETQYF,TGTGCCAGCTCACCAGGTCGGCGGGAGACCCAGTACTTC
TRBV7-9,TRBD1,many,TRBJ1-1,CASSSRDRSTEAFF,TGTGCCAGCAGCTCCCGGGACAGAAGCACTGAAGCTTTCTTT
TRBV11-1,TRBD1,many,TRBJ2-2,CASSFEGTGNTGELFF,TGTGCCAGCAGCTTTGAAGGGACAGGGAACACCGGGGAGCTGTTTTTT
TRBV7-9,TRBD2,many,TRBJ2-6,CAGQSGRPSGANVLTF,TGTGCCGGCCAAAGCGGGAGGCCCTCTGGGGCCAACGTCCTGACTTTC
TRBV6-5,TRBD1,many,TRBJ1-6,CASTSRQGRTYNSPLHF,TGTGCCAGCACTTCGCGACAGGGACGAACCTATAATTCACCCCTCCACTTT
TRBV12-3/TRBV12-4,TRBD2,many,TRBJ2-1,CASRLAGGYSNEQFF,TGTGCCAGCAGACTCGCGGGAGGGTATTCGAATGAGCAGTTCTTC
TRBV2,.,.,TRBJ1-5,CASSISGVDQPQHF,TGTGCCAGCAGTATATCGGGGGTGGATCAGCCCCAGCATTTT
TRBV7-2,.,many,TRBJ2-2,CASSRLGGELFF,TGTGCCAGCAGCCGTCTCGGCGGGGAGCTGTTTTTT
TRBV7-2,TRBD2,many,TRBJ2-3,CASSPRPGLAGADTQYF,TGTGCCAGCAGCCCCCGCCCCGGGCTAGCGGGAGCAGATACGCAGTATTTT
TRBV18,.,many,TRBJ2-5,CASSPPSYQETQYF,TGTGCCAGCTCACCACCATCGTACCAAGAGACCCAGTACTTC
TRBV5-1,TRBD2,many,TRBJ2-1,CASRPVAGGSYNEQFF,TGCGCCAGCAGACCAGTAGCGGGAGGATCCTACAATGAGCAGTTCTTC
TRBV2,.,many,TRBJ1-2,CASTFNGYTF,TGTGCCAGCACATTCAATGGCTACACCTTC
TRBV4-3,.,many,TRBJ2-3,CASSQDLNTDTQYF,TGCGCCAGCAGCCAAGATCTCAACACAGATACGCAGTATTTT
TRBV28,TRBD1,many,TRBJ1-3,CASSLFLTGQSFSSGNTIYF,TGTGCCAGCAGTTTATTTTTAACGGGACAGAGTTTTTCCTCTGGAAACACCATATATTTT
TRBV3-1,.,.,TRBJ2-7,CASSRDSSYEQYF,TGTGCCAGCAGCCGGGACTCATCCTACGAGCAGTACTTC
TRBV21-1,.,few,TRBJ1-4,CASSKKQGAGEKLFF,TGTGCCAGCAGCAAAAAACAGGGCGCGGGTGAAAAACTGTTTTTT
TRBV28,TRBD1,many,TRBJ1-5,CASTLDRGDQPQHF,TGTGCCAGCACCTTGGACAGGGGCGATCAGCCCCAGCATTTT
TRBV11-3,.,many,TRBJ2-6,CASSPFQGANVLTF,TGTGCCAGCAGCCCCTTTCAGGGGGCCAACGTCCTGACTTTC
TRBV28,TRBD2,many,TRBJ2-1,CASSLRRGSSYNEQFF,TGTGCCAGCAGTTTGCGGCGGGGGAGCTCCTACAATGAGCAGTTCTTC
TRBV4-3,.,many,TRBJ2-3,CASSHRGPRDTQYF,TGCGCCAGCAGCCACCGGGGTCCGAGGGATACGCAGTATTTT
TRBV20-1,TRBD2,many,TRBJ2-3,CSAAAGAGTDTQYF,TGCAGTGCTGCAGCGGGAGCCGGCACAGATACGCAGTATTTT
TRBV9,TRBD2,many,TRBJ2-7,CASSVAGTSVYEQYF,TGTGCCAGCAGCGTCGCCGGGACTAGTGTATACGAGCAGTACTTC
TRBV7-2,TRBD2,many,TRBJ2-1,CASSPGTSQYNEQFF,TGTGCCAGCAGCCCTGGGACTAGCCAGTACAATGAGCAGTTCTTC
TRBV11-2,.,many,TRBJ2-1,CASSLGDDREQFF,TGTGCCAGCAGCTTAGGTGACGATAGAGAGCAGTTCTTC
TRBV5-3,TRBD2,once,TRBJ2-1,CAMSLGLAGIEQFF,TGTGCCATGAGCCTGGGGCTAGCGGGAATTGAGCAGTTCTTC